The next 13 T cell receptor beta chains were all read from a single sample in a study of blood T cell repertoires in COVID-19. The method was immunoSEQ multiplex PCR; TCRdb's version includes in-frame clones alone and lacks a portion of them. This sample has 330,000 or so clones, with over 75% found just once. Sequencing used PBMCs or T cells enriched from blood (not recorded which). The receptors come from a woman aged 30 to 39 who had recovered from COVID-19.

This chain uses TRBV4-2 with TRBJ2-1; TRBD2 matches 11 bases. V lost 1 base to trimming and J lost 4 bases; unmatched junction nucleotides: 6. The germline gives CDR1 LGHNA, CDR2 YNFKEQ. This CDR3 has 17 residues. For the CDR3, the DNA is TGTGCCAGCAGCCAAGCTTTGGGACTAGCGGAATACAATGAGCAGTTCTTC. Residues: CASSQALGLAEYNEQFF.

V and J are TRBV2 and TRBJ1-5; TRBD1 might be the D (5 bases). Germline loops: CDR1 SNHLY, CDR2 FYNNEI. Trimming removed 4 bases from V and 4 bases from J, with 11 bases in between. The CDR3 contains 14 residues. As DNA, the CDR3 is TGTGCCAGCAGTGGAGACAGCGAAAATCAGCCCCAGCATTTT. Translation: CASSGDSENQPQHF.

The chain employs TRBV4-1 and TRBJ1-2, with unresolved D. The CDR3 runs to 16 residues. Trimming removed 0 bases at V and 8 bases at J, with 19 bases between. Per the germline V gene, CDR1 is MGHRA and CDR2 is YSYEKL. In nucleotides, the CDR3 is TGCGCCAGCAGCCAAGAAACAGCTGTACCCCTGGGCGGCTACACCTTC. Protein product: CASSQETAVPLGGYTF.

This chain links TRBV28 with TRBJ1-5; no clear D. Trimming shortened V by 7 bases and J by 6 bases, and 16 bases separated the two germline ends. In germline, CDR1 is MDHEN, CDR2 SYDVKM. The CDR3 length is 14 residues. The CDR3 spells CASKGPLDSQPQHF. DNA for the CDR3: TGTGCCAGCAAAGGCCCCTTGGACTCTCAGCCCCAGCATTTT.

The chain links TRBV9 to TRBJ2-2; TRBD2 matches at 8 bases. The CDR3 is made up of 15 amino acids. V shed 4 bases and J 5 bases; nucleotides not matched to a gene: 7. Germline V gene data show CDR1 as SGDLS and CDR2 as YYNGEE. The CDR3 nucleotides are TGTGCCAGCAGCCCCCATAGCGGGGCGACCGGGGAGCTGTTTTTT. Amino acids: CASSPHSGATGELFF.

CDR3 sequence: CASSHRVPSTDTQYF. The DNA for the CDR3 is TGTGCCAGCAGCCACAGGGTTCCTAGCACAGATACGCAGTATTTT. The chain is built from TRBV3-1 (or the pseudogene TRBV3-2) and TRBJ2-3, with a possible D match to TRBD1 (5 bases). Looked up from germline, CDR1 is LGHDT and CDR2 is YNNKEL (reference sequence). Trimming removed 3 bases from V and 0 bases from J, with 10 bases in between. The CDR3 is 15 residues long.

The chain uses TRBV5-1 and TRBJ1-2; 7 nucleotides agree with TRBD1. The CDR3 consists of 15 residues. The germline V gene encodes CDR1 SGHRS and CDR2 YFSETQ. V dropped 4 bases and J dropped 0; count of bases not matched to a gene: 6. The DNA for the CDR3 is TGCGCCAGCAGCCGGGGGACAGTTACTAACTATGGCTACACCTTC. The encoded protein is CASSRGTVTNYGYTF.

The chain combines TRBV14 with TRBJ2-5, with D perhaps TRBD1 (6 bases). The CDR3 extends over 15 amino acids. Germline V lookup: CDR1 SGHDN, CDR2 FVKESK. The V and J ends lost 6 bases and 3 bases respectively, with 17 bases between them. The CDR3 region has the DNA TGTGCCAGCAGACAAACCAATTCAGGGGAAGAGACCCAGTACTTC. This codes for CASRQTNSGEETQYF.

V and J are TRBV5-4 and TRBJ1-2; 7 positions agree with TRBD1. The CDR3 has 15 amino acids. V was clipped by 3 bases and J by 5 bases; unmatched bases: 10. Germline CDR1 reads SGHNT; CDR2 reads YYREEE (reference sequence). In DNA, the CDR3 is TGTGCCAGCAGCTCGCCCGGGACAGCGTTGTATGGCTACACCTTC. Translated: CASSSPGTALYGYTF.

The chain uses TRBV21-1 and TRBJ1-6. TRBV21-1 is deemed a pseudogene. The CDR3 has 16 residues. CDR3 sequence (DNA): TGTGCCAGCAGCACAAGACGGAGCGACCTGAGGTCACCCCTCCACTTT. Its translation: CASSTRRSDLRSPLHF.

This rearrangement joins TRBV20-1 to TRBJ1-2; no firm D call. Germline-derived CDR1 and CDR2 are DFQATT and SNEGSKA (reference sequence). The CDR3 loop spans 11 amino acids. V was clipped by 6 bases and J by 7 bases, with 12 bases between them. CDR3 residues: CSARRDPGYTF. The CDR3 DNA is TGCAGTGCCCGCCGGGATCCTGGCTACACCTTC.

This clone was seen a single time. The rearrangement links TRBV3-1 (or the pseudogene TRBV3-2) to TRBJ1-3; D unclear. V dropped 0 bases and J dropped 4 bases, with 7 bases sitting between them. Germline CDR1 reads LGHDT; CDR2 reads YNNKEL (reference sequence). The CDR3 is 14 amino acids. The chain's CDR3 is CASSQDMLGNTIYF. The CDR3 DNA is TGTGCCAGCAGCCAAGATATGCTAGGAAACACCATATATTTT.

V gene TRBV7-2 combines with J gene TRBJ2-5, with TRBD1 matching 7 bases. CDR3 length equals 15 residues. Germline V gene sequence: CDR1 SGHTA, CDR2 FQGNSA. Trimming removed 3 bases from V and 5 bases from J; junction bases left unmatched: 9. The CDR3 region has the DNA TGTGCCAGCAGCTTCCGAACAGGGGAGTATGAGACCCAGTACTTC. The encoded protein is CASSFRTGEYETQYF.